Shown below are 19 T cell receptor beta chains from a single sample sequenced in a study of T-cell memory formation after mild COVID-19 (dated by TCRdb to the early 2020s). To prepare the library, 5' RACE was applied. The run used an Illumina NovaSeq 6000. TCRdb itself trimmed the public reads at Q25 with fastp, ran MiXCR and retained productive beta chains. Identical CDR3 proteins give one entry, which carries the most common genes and DNA. In all, the sample holds roughly 600,000 distinct CDR3 sequences, and under 20% of those were seen once. The biggest ten clones account for around 12% of the sample. The sample was PBMCs or a T cell subset sorted from them (not recorded which). The receptor set was obtained from an adult woman who had mild COVID-19 (a few samples of this study predate the infection). The sample titles of this study are shuffled in the database, so cell type and time point are left out; the donor was told from shared clones.

This clonotype was picked up many times. This sequence joins TRBV3-1 and TRBJ2-1; D possibly corresponds to TRBD1 (6 bases). Trimming left V 1 base short and J 9 bases short, with 13 bases between. The CDR3 sequence is 14 residues long. Germline values: CDR1 LGHDT, CDR2 YNNKEL (reference sequence). Here the CDR3 DNA reads TGTGCCAGCAGCCAAGTAACAGGGTGGGGTGAGCAGTTCTTC. Amino acids: CASSQVTGWGEQFF.

This clonotype was observed once. The V call is TRBV10-3, the J call TRBJ1-1, with TRBD1 matching 10 bases. The junction had 6 bases not matched to a gene; V was cut back by 4 bases and J by 7 bases. This CDR3 spans 14 amino acids. Germline loops: CDR1 ENHRY, CDR2 SYGVKD. The DNA for the CDR3 is TGTGCCATCAGTGCTACCGGGACAGGGGTTGAAGCTTTCTTT. The encoded protein is CAISATGTGVEAFF.

The chain is built from TRBV7-9 and TRBJ2-3, with 7 bases matching TRBD1. The CDR3 spans 13 residues. CDR1 SEHNR and CDR2 FQNEAQ come from the germline V gene (reference sequence). Trimming removed 11 bases from V and 5 bases from J; junction bases left unmatched: 10. The DNA of the CDR3 is TGTGCCTCCCAACGGGACAGCCAAGATACGCAGTATTTT. It is translated as CASQRDSQDTQYF.

This clonotype was picked up a small number of times. The chain recombines TRBV12-3 or TRBV12-4 with TRBJ2-4; D possibly corresponds to TRBD2 (6 bases). CDR3 length: 14 residues. V was trimmed by 5 bases and J by 9 bases, leaving 17 bases between them. CDR3 in amino acids: CASSPGTWMGIQYF. CDR3 coding DNA: TGTGCCAGCAGTCCTGGGACTTGGATGGGCATTCAGTACTTC.

The genes are TRBV6-5 and TRBJ1-2; D call uncertain. Germline CDR1 is MNHEY and CDR2 is SVGAGI. CDR3 length equals 15 residues. V was clipped by 6 bases and J by 0 bases, with 14 bases between them. The CDR3: CASSYGGRTNYGYTF. The CDR3 DNA follows: TGTGCCAGCAGCTACGGCGGCAGGACTAACTATGGCTACACCTTC.

The chain couples TRBV3-1 to TRBJ1-4; 7 bases are shared with TRBD1. CDR1 is LGHDT, CDR2 YNNKEL, per germline (reference sequence). The J segment lost 5 bases and the V segment lost 3 bases, leaving 6 bases of the junction unmatched. The CDR3 covers 15 residues. The CDR3 DNA is TGTGCCAGCAGCCACCTGGACAGGAAAAATGAAAAACTGTTTTTT. The encoded protein is CASSHLDRKNEKLFF.

This clonotype turned up a few times. V is TRBV27 and J is TRBJ2-1, with D perhaps TRBD2 (5 bases). Per the germline V gene, CDR1 is MNHEY and CDR2 is SMNVEV (reference sequence). The CDR3 is 14 amino acids. The V gene lost 6 bases and the J gene lost 7 bases, with 16 bases spanning the gap. CDR3 nucleotide sequence: TGTGCCAGCAGCGGTGGGCCCAGAGGGAATGAGCAGTTCTTC. Its protein is CASSGGPRGNEQFF.

J is TRBJ1-1 and V is TRBV7-9; a weak D match, TRBD1 (6 bases). The CDR3 is 15 residues long. Germline CDR1 reads SEHNR; CDR2 reads FQNEAQ (reference sequence). V was pared by 3 bases and J by 4 bases, with 15 bases between. The CDR3 spells CASSFTGEGGTEAFF. CDR3 coding DNA: TGTGCCAGCAGCTTTACAGGAGAAGGGGGCACTGAAGCTTTCTTT.

The genes are TRBV12-3 or TRBV12-4 and TRBJ1-5; D might be TRBD1 (5 bases). The CDR3 has 16 amino acids. V lost 1 base and J lost 4, with 14 bases in between. CDR3: CASSLGTGGRNQPQHF. The CDR3 region has the DNA TGTGCCAGCAGTTTAGGGACGGGGGGACGAAATCAGCCCCAGCATTTT.

This clonotype was seen more than once but under ten times. The rearrangement links TRBV9 to TRBJ2-2, with D hard to call. Trimming cost V 0 bases and J 1 base, with 4 bases left between them. This CDR3 spans 14 amino acids. Germline V gene data show CDR1 as SGDLS and CDR2 as YYNGEE. DNA of the CDR3: TGTGCCAGCAGCGTAGTTCAGAACACCGGGGAGCTGTTTTTT. Protein sequence: CASSVVQNTGELFF.

The V and J genes are TRBV9 and TRBJ2-5; 8 bases are shared with TRBD1. The J segment lost 2 bases and the V segment lost 3 bases, leaving 9 bases of the junction unmatched. The CDR3 has 16 amino acids. CDR1 SGDLS and CDR2 YYNGEE come from the germline V gene. The CDR3: CASSARIGQGQETQYF. As DNA, the CDR3 is TGTGCCAGCAGCGCGAGAATAGGACAGGGACAAGAGACCCAGTACTTC.

The chain joins TRBV20-1 to TRBJ2-3; tentatively, D is TRBD2 (7 bases). Germline CDR1 is DFQATT and CDR2 is SNEGSKA (reference sequence). Deletions cut 6 bases from V and 2 bases from J, with 15 bases between. CDR3 length: 14 residues. The CDR3 DNA is TGCAGTGCCATAGGGGGACTACCCACAGATACGCAGTATTTT. It translates to CSAIGGLPTDTQYF.

The rearrangement links TRBV20-1 to TRBJ2-5, with TRBD1 as a possible D gene (5 bases). Germline assignment: CDR1 DFQATT and CDR2 SNEGSKA (reference sequence). The CDR3 loop spans 11 amino acids. CDR3 amino acids: CRARVAETQYF. The CDR3 nucleotides are TGCAGAGCCAGGGTAGCTGAGACCCAGTACTTC.

This clonotype was counted only a few times. V is TRBV5-6 and J is TRBJ2-1; 7 bases line up with TRBD2. With 2 bases clipped from V and 4 bases from J, the junction kept 12 bases outside the gene matches. CDR3 size: 17 residues. In germline, CDR1 is SGHDT, CDR2 YYEEEE. DNA of the CDR3: TGTGCCAGCAGCTTCTCTTTAGGGACCGGGGGGTACAATGAGCAGTTCTTC. The encoded protein is CASSFSLGTGGYNEQFF. Full variable domain (outside the CDR3, taken from reference TRBV5-6 and TRBJ2-1): DAGVTQSPTHLIKTRGQQVTLRCSPKSGHDTVSWYQQALGQGPQFIFQYYEEEERQRGNFPDRFSGHQFPNYSSELNVNALLLGDSALYLCASSFSLGTGGYNEQFFGPGTRLTVL.

This clonotype was counted a few times. The CDR3 nucleotides read TGTGCCAGTAGTCACAGCCCGGACAGGCAAGCAGTTAGGACTGAAGCTTTCTTT. It yields the protein CASSHSPDRQAVRTEAFF. The chain has TRBV19 and TRBJ1-1, with 7 bases identical to TRBD1. V lost 5 bases to trimming and J lost 5 bases; unmatched junction nucleotides: 20. CDR1 is LNHDA, CDR2 SQIVND, per germline (reference sequence). The length of the CDR3 is 18 residues.

This clonotype showed up many times. This chain joins TRBV10-3 and TRBJ2-7; maybe TRBD2 (5 bases). V dropped 4 bases and J dropped 4 bases, with 8 bases sitting between them. The CDR3 runs to 12 residues. CDR1 ENHRY and CDR2 SYGVKD come from the germline V gene. DNA for the CDR3: TGTGCCATCAGTGGCAGCGGTTACGAGCAGTACTTC. This translates into CAISGSGYEQYF.

This clonotype was detected a few times. The chain is built from TRBV6-6 and TRBJ1-2; 8 positions agree with TRBD1. CDR3 size: 15 residues. V was pared by 2 bases and J by 6 bases, with 8 bases of the junction left unmatched. The germline gives CDR1 MNHNY, CDR2 SVGAGI (reference sequence). CDR3 nucleotides: TGTGCCAGCAGTTACAAGGCAGGGGGCGGGGATGGCTACACCTTC. Protein product: CASSYKAGGGDGYTF.

This clonotype showed up just a few times. The V and J genes are TRBV7-2 and TRBJ2-7, with 9 bases aligning to TRBD2. Germline trimming cut 4 bases from V and 6 bases from J; bases unmatched to any gene: 7. Germline CDR1 and CDR2: SGHTA and FQGNSA. The CDR3 is 14 residues long. The CDR3 loop reads CASSSDLLAGEQYF. CDR3 sequence (DNA): TGTGCCAGCAGCTCCGACCTACTAGCGGGCGAGCAGTACTTC.

The chain combines TRBV2 with TRBJ1-6, with 10 bases aligning to TRBD1. The CDR3 covers 15 residues. V shed 1 base and J 8 bases; nucleotides not matched to a gene: 2. Germline V lookup: CDR1 SNHLY, CDR2 FYNNEI. The CDR3 protein is CASSEGDRGDSPLHF. CDR3 coding DNA: TGTGCCAGCAGTGAAGGGGACAGGGGAGATTCACCCCTCCACTTT.